Listed below are T cell receptor beta chains from one sample, sequenced in a study of cytomegalovirus exposure and HLA in healthy donors. The method was immunoSEQ multiplex PCR; TCRdb's version includes in-frame clones alone and lacks a portion of them. Counted here are about 140,000 clones, approximately 80% occurring once; the ten biggest clones make up 1.2% to 1.5%. The sequenced sample was PBMCs. The origin of the receptors is a woman in her thirties or forties in good health and CMV-seronegative. The CDR3 runs from the conserved cysteine through the conserved F or W.

V gene	J gene	CDR3 protein
TRBV6-4	TRBJ2-3	CASSAEGGSWNTQYF
TRBV6-5	TRBJ1-6	CASSYIGDSPLHF
TRBV6-5	TRBJ2-3	CASSYSGGKDTQYF
TRBV4-1	TRBJ1-1	CASSQLQGVNTEAFF
TRBV4-1	TRBJ1-4	CASSQDPGRESEKLFF
TRBV15	TRBJ1-6	CATSTRVTGSPLHF
TRBV5-1	TRBJ1-1	CASKEEGQGWPEAFF
TRBV27	TRBJ2-7	CASGTGAYEQYF
TRBV18	TRBJ1-5	CASSPLGQGEPQHF
TRBV7-2	TRBJ2-2	CASAGNTGELFF
TRBV13	TRBJ2-7	CASSSGTSGVYEQYF
TRBV7-3	TRBJ1-1	CATRGGDGTEAFF
TRBV5-6	TRBJ2-7	CASSLWGGSGGGEQYF
TRBV5-6	TRBJ1-1	CASSLSGRGAFF
TRBV5-6	TRBJ1-6	CASSLGGRANSPLHF
TRBV19	TRBJ1-1	CASSIKGGVWTEAFF
TRBV5-1	TRBJ2-1	CATNSPGQGYNEQFF
TRBV5-1	TRBJ1-1	CASSFDRGKGEAFF
TRBV19	TRBJ1-3	CASSLPQGNTIYF
TRBV6-5	TRBJ2-2	CASSYKRGGFNGELFF
TRBV5-1	TRBJ1-4	CASSLNPQAGEKLFF
TRBV4-1	.	CASREGQATYEQYF
TRBV25-1	TRBJ2-2	CASSPRISGDTGELFF
TRBV4-1	TRBJ1-2	CASSQPTGGDYGYTF
TRBV7-2	TRBJ1-3	CASSLVILGGNTIYF
TRBV9	TRBJ2-5	CASSLSGGQTQYF
TRBV5-4	TRBJ2-1	CASSLVGTGGLNEQFF
TRBV30	TRBJ2-1	CAWSAVAGYDEQFF
TRBV6-1	TRBJ2-7	CASSPRTGSYEQYF
TRBV7-8	TRBJ1-1	CASSYGTGNTEAFF
TRBV7-2	TRBJ2-5	CASSLNRPSAGETQYF
TRBV29-1	TRBJ1-2	CSVEQGAHYGYTF
TRBV13	TRBJ1-2	CASSLGANYGYTF
TRBV6-4	TRBJ1-1	CASSGRGRVNTEAFF
TRBV10-1	TRBJ2-7	CASIAGTGPYEQYF
TRBV9	TRBJ2-7	CASSVLDRGLSEQYF
TRBV7-9	TRBJ1-1	CASSLGANTEAFF
TRBV4-3	TRBJ2-3	CASSRLGGGSRADTQYF
TRBV2	TRBJ1-4	CASSEARYREGEKLFF
TRBV9	TRBJ2-7	CASSAGYSYEQYF
TRBV7-9	TRBJ1-2	CASSAKGSLNYGYTF